The entry below gives a single T cell receptor beta chain sequence along with its context. The antigen remains unidentified. The germline CDR1 and CDR2 sequences are SGHRS and YFSETQ. The CDR3 spans 15 residues. The data belong to a study of T cells expressing NK-cell markers. Across the whole study: Among the eight sequenced donors, seven tested HCMV-seropositive and one tested seronegative.

Points from the study as a whole: In four donors, these clonotypes also led the CD3+CD56-NKG2C+ fraction. In more than 5 donors, dominant CD3+CD56+NKG2C+ clonotypes ranked among the top 10 CD8+ clonotypes.

Researchers built TCR beta cDNA using 5'RACE template switching with UMIs. TCRdb reprocessed the 5' RACE reads, keeping one entry per CDR3 protein, no DNA. The sample table includes approximately 380,000 distinct CDR3 sequences. Sequenced: blood T cells: a sorted CD56 or NKG2C T cell subset, CD4+ or CD8+ T cells, or bulk PBMC T cells (not recorded which). The sequence was obtained from a man aged 18 to 69 in good health. V and J are TRBV5-1 and TRBJ1-2; the TCRdb D gene call, TRBD1, has no DNA to confirm it. CDR3 protein: CASSLVWGGTSDYTF.